The clone carrying this T cell receptor (beta chain) was counted only a few times. The antigen is unknown. The data were obtained in a study of T-cell memory formation after mild COVID-19. About the study: For the most part, TCR clusters were specific to one donor. Findings of the study overall: Memory from before infection featured some responding clones, which suggests cross-reactive memory joined. Clones shrinking between day 15 and 85 showed a balanced CD4/CD8 split, and those that grew later tilted toward CD4+.

Germline values: CDR1 LNHDA, CDR2 SQIVND (reference sequence). The CDR3 length is 15 residues. The V gene end was trimmed by 5 bases and the J gene end by 1 base; junction bases not matched to a gene: 6. TCR alpha and TCR beta cDNA libraries carrying sample barcodes and UMIs were produced by 5'RACE using constant-segment primers. TCRdb re-derived calls from the 5' RACE reads in MiXCR, one entry per CDR3 protein. This table holds 550,000 to 650,000 distinct CDR3 sequences, roughly 17% found once. Material for sequencing was PBMCs or a T cell subset sorted from them (not recorded which). The clonotype comes from an adult woman who had mild COVID-19 (a few samples of this study predate the infection). Cell type and time point are not known. The V and J genes are TRBV19 and TRBJ2-7; 9 bases fit TRBD1. CDR3 residues: CASSFTDRGSYEQYF. The CDR3 DNA reads TGTGCCAGTAGTTTCACCGACAGGGGGTCCTACGAGCAGTACTTC.